One sample yielded the 32 T cell receptor beta chains listed below, sequenced in a study of T cell repertoires in cytomegalovirus infection. No antigens are known for them. TCRdb re-called the reads with MiXCR, one entry per CDR3 protein. The sample shows 830,000 or so distinct CDR3 sequences, approximately 30% of them seen only once. The sequencing used cultured CD8+ T cells from PBMCs, collected from culture after CMV antigen stimulation. The origin of the receptors is a human donor in good health (CMV status not recorded). Some clones in this sample may be carry-over from other donors' samples.

This chain links TRBV19 with TRBJ1-5; D is possibly TRBD1 (5 bases). The V gene lost 1 base and the J gene lost 4 bases, with 5 bases spanning the gap. Germline CDR1 is LNHDA and CDR2 is SQIVND (reference sequence). The CDR3 extends over 13 amino acids. The CDR3 protein is CASSIGQNQPQHF. The CDR3 region has the DNA TGTGCCAGTAGTATAGGACAGAATCAGCCCCAGCATTTT.

The CDR3 coding sequence is TGTGCCAGCAGTGAAGTAGGCCGGGGAATCCCTGAAGCTTTCTTT. Protein sequence: CASSEVGRGIPEAFF. J is TRBJ1-1 and V is TRBV6-1; D is unresolved. This CDR3 is built from 15 residues. Between the trimmed V and J ends, which lost 1 base and 6 bases, there was a span of 15 bases. The germline V gene encodes CDR1 MNHNS and CDR2 SASEGT.

This clonotype was found once. Being one base from a much bigger clone, this may be a read error. This CDR3 fails to terminate in the conserved phenylalanine or tryptophan, so it likely reflects a read error. The chain recombines TRBV6-6 with TRBJ2-7, with a tentative D call TRBD1 (5 bases). The V gene's germline CDR1 is MNHNY and CDR2 SVGAGI (reference sequence). Trimming took off 6 bases at V and 1 base at J, with 10 bases between the two ends. The CDR3 totals 13 residues. The CDR3 region is CASRRTGSYEQYI. The CDR3 DNA reads as TGTGCCAGCAGAAGAACAGGTTCCTACGAGCAGTACATC.

The table lists this clonotype with many counts. This chain links TRBV7-8 with TRBJ2-2; 9 positions agree with TRBD2. Looked up from germline, CDR1 is SGHVS and CDR2 is FQNEAQ. CDR3 length: 16 amino acids. V was clipped by 2 bases and J by 3 bases; unmatched bases: 4. The DNA of the CDR3 is TGTGCCAGCAGCTTAAGGCGGGGGGGAGACACCGGGGAGCTGTTTTTT. Its translation is CASSLRRGGDTGELFF.

This sequence joins TRBV19 and TRBJ1-1; D remains unclear. CDR1 and CDR2 from the germline V gene are LNHDA and SQIVND (reference sequence). V was trimmed by 6 bases and J by 6 bases, leaving 17 bases between them. The CDR3 runs 14 residues. CDR3 nucleotides: TGTGCCAGTAGCACACCTCTACTGGAGCCTGAAGCTTTCTTT. Its protein is CASSTPLLEPEAFF.

This clonotype came up many times. The chain carries TRBV7-2 and TRBJ1-4; TRBD1 aligns across 8 bases. J lost 1 base, V lost 2 bases, and 6 bases had no gene match. The CDR3 length is 17 residues. Per the germline V gene, CDR1 is SGHTA and CDR2 is FQGNSA. This CDR3 is CASSLKGQGGTNEKLFF. CDR3 nucleotides: TGTGCCAGCAGCTTAAAAGGACAGGGCGGAACTAATGAAAAACTGTTTTTT.

CDR3 sequence: CASSQDSGAQETQYF. The CDR3 DNA reads as TGCGCCAGCAGCCAAGATAGTGGGGCCCAAGAGACCCAGTACTTC. The V call is TRBV4-1, the J call TRBJ2-5; TRBD1 is a possible D gene (5 bases). Germline CDR1 and CDR2: MGHRA and YSYEKL. V lost 0 bases and J lost 1, with 9 bases in between. The CDR3 length is 15 residues.

This clonotype has more than one count but fewer than ten. The chain links TRBV4-1 to TRBJ2-3, with D possibly called TRBD1 or TRBD2 (5 bases each). V was pared by 1 base and J by 4 bases, with 12 bases between. Germline CDR1 reads MGHRA; CDR2 reads YSYEKL. There are 15 residues in the CDR3. The CDR3 reads CASSQVNRGADTQYF. The CDR3 nucleotides read TGCGCCAGCAGCCAAGTTAACAGAGGGGCAGATACGCAGTATTTT.

V and J are TRBV5-4 and TRBJ2-5; maybe TRBD2 (7 bases). In germline, CDR1 is SGHNT, CDR2 YYREEE (reference sequence). The CDR3 consists of 16 residues. V was clipped by 4 bases and J by 4 bases, with 20 bases between them. The DNA for the CDR3 is TGTGCCAGCAGCATGTGGGGGGGGGCCTCGGGAGAGACCCAGTACTTC. Its protein product is CASSMWGGASGETQYF.

This clonotype was recorded at least ten times. This chain uses TRBV12-5 with TRBJ2-5; 9 nucleotides agree with TRBD1. CDR1 LGHNT and CDR2 FRNRAP come from the germline V gene. Trimming removed 2 bases from V and 4 bases from J; junction bases left unmatched: 5. CDR3 size: 15 residues. CDR3 sequence (DNA): TGTGCTAGTGGTTTGTGGACAGGGGACCGAGAGACCCAGTACTTC. Amino acid sequence: CASGLWTGDRETQYF.

This rearrangement joins TRBV6-2 or TRBV6-3 to TRBJ1-1; possibly TRBD1 for D (5 bases). CDR3 length equals 16 residues. Germline lookup yields CDR1 MNHEY and CDR2 SVGEGT. Trimming stripped 7 bases from V and 1 base from J, with 19 bases between. CDR3 DNA sequence: TGTGCCAGCAACCTCTTTTGGGGACTGACGAACACTGAAGCTTTCTTT. As protein: CASNLFWGLTNTEAFF.

This clonotype was seen a few times. The CDR3 DNA is TGTGCCAGCAGTTACTCGTGGCCTATCCAAGAGACCCAGTACTTC. It specifies CASSYSWPIQETQYF. The chain recombines TRBV6-5 with TRBJ2-5; no reliable D call. CDR3 length: 15 residues. Germline CDR1 and CDR2: MNHEY and SVGAGI. Trimming shortened V by 0 bases and J by 1 base, and 9 bases separated the two germline ends.

In this sample, this clonotype turned up many times. The chain is built from TRBV6-6 and TRBJ2-2; 8 bases map to TRBD1. The V gene's germline CDR1 is MNHNY and CDR2 SVGAGI (reference sequence). The CDR3 totals 16 residues. After removal of 1 base from V and 1 base from J, the junction contained 2 bases not matched to a gene. The CDR3, as DNA: TGTGCCAGCAGTTACTTGGGACAGGTGAACACCGGGGAGCTGTTTTTT. The encoded protein is CASSYLGQVNTGELFF.

This chain joins TRBV7-2 and TRBJ2-5; 8 nucleotides agree with TRBD2. Germline lookup yields CDR1 SGHTA and CDR2 FQGNSA. The CDR3 extends over 15 amino acids. V dropped 3 bases and J dropped 5; count of bases not matched to a gene: 8. In DNA, the CDR3 is TGTGCCAGCAGCTTGGGACCGGGACTAGGGGAGACCCAGTACTTC. It is translated as CASSLGPGLGETQYF.

This clonotype was found a few times. The V call is TRBV11-3, the J call TRBJ2-1, with 7 nucleotides matching TRBD2. This CDR3 is built from 15 residues. Unmatched junction bases numbered 7, after V lost 5 bases and J lost 3 bases. CDR1 is SGHNT, CDR2 YENEEA, per germline. The CDR3 here is CASSLTSDRYNEQFF. The CDR3 nucleotides read TGTGCCAGCAGCCTCACTAGCGATCGCTACAATGAGCAGTTCTTC.

J is TRBJ2-3 and V is TRBV12-3 or TRBV12-4; D is perhaps TRBD1 (5 bases). The CDR3 loop spans 17 amino acids. V dropped 5 bases and J dropped 1 base, with 19 bases sitting between them. CDR3 loop: CASSDGAFYLGTDTQYF. DNA of the CDR3: TGTGCCAGCAGTGATGGGGCATTCTACCTAGGCACAGATACGCAGTATTTT.

This clonotype appeared a few times. The J gene is TRBJ1-6, the V gene TRBV7-3; a weak D match, TRBD1 (6 bases). In germline, CDR1 is SGHTA, CDR2 FQGTGA. The CDR3 loop spans 17 amino acids. With 2 bases removed from V and 7 bases from J, the gap between germline ends came to 18 bases. This chain's CDR3 is CASSLALRQGLNSPLHF. CDR3 DNA sequence: TGTGCCAGCAGCTTAGCCCTGAGGCAGGGGCTAAATTCACCCCTCCACTTT.

The chain uses TRBV15 and TRBJ2-1, with 7 bases aligning to TRBD1. CDR1 is LNHNV, CDR2 YYDKDF, per germline (reference sequence). There are 15 residues in the CDR3. The V gene end was trimmed by 1 base and the J gene end by 4 bases; junction bases not matched to a gene: 4. CDR3 protein: CATSRGSGQYNEQFF. DNA for the CDR3: TGTGCCACCAGCAGAGGCTCGGGACAGTACAATGAGCAGTTCTTC. Supplemented by reference TRBV15 and TRBJ2-1, the full variable domain reads DAMVIQNPRYQVTQFGKPVTLSCSQTLNHNVMYWYQQKSSQAPKLLFHYYDKDFNNEADTPDNFQSRRPNTSFCFLDIRSPGLGDTAMYLCATSRGSGQYNEQFFGPGTRLTVL.

The CDR3 DNA sequence: TGTGCCAGCAGCTACTGGACTAGCGGGGGCTTCTACAATGAGCAGTTCTTC. Its protein is CASSYWTSGGFYNEQFF. The chain employs TRBV11-2 and TRBJ2-1; TRBD2 aligns across 13 bases. Losses at the gene ends were 4 bases for V and 3 bases for J; bases not matched to a gene: 6. Germline V lookup: CDR1 SGHAT, CDR2 FQNNGV. This CDR3 contains 17 residues.

The table lists this clonotype with many counts. The chain recombines TRBV2 with TRBJ2-7; D call uncertain. Trimming shortened V by 3 bases and J by 0 bases, and 9 bases separated the two germline ends. In germline, CDR1 is SNHLY, CDR2 FYNNEI. The CDR3 covers 14 residues. The CDR3 region is CASSEDRSSYEQYV. In nucleotides, the CDR3 is TGTGCCAGCAGTGAGGATAGGAGCTCCTACGAGCAGTACGTC.

The V call is TRBV6-1, the J call TRBJ2-7; D unresolved. The V end lost 5 bases, the J end lost 3 bases, and 17 bases lay between the germline ends. From germline, CDR1 is MNHNS and CDR2 SASEGT. CDR3 length: 15 amino acids. The DNA of the CDR3 is TGTGCCAGCAGTCAGCTCGCTGGACGGTTCTACGAGCAGTACGTC. Translated, it gives CASSQLAGRFYEQYV.

This clonotype showed up just a few times. The chain is built from TRBV6-1 and TRBJ1-2; maybe TRBD1 (6 bases). Trimming shortened V by 5 bases and J by 7 bases, and 14 bases separated the two germline ends. Germline V gene lookup returns CDR1 MNHNS and CDR2 SASEGT. The length of the CDR3 is 13 residues. The chain's CDR3 is CASSSEGGLGYTF. The CDR3, as DNA: TGTGCCAGCAGTTCGGAGGGGGGGCTTGGCTACACCTTC.

This CDR3 reads CASSLVGAGLNTEAFF. The CDR3 nucleotides read TGTGCCAGCAGCTTAGTTGGGGCTGGCCTGAACACTGAAGCTTTCTTT. The rearrangement joins TRBV7-9 to TRBJ1-1, with D maybe TRBD1 (5 bases). The CDR3 extends over 16 amino acids. The germline V and J ends were trimmed by 1 base and 0 bases, with 12 bases remaining between them. The germline V gene encodes CDR1 SEHNR and CDR2 FQNEAQ (reference sequence).

This clonotype was detected a few times. The CDR3 coding sequence is TGTGCCAGCACGTTTTCAATGAACACTGAAGCTTTCTTT. Amino acids: CASTFSMNTEAFF. The chain uses TRBV11-1 and TRBJ1-1; D is unresolved. CDR3 length: 13 amino acids. Germline CDR1 SGHAT, CDR2 FQDESV (reference sequence). V was shortened by 7 bases and J by 0 bases, with 9 bases between the two germline ends.

The J gene is TRBJ1-5, the V gene TRBV7-6; 10 positions match TRBD1. Germline V gene data show CDR1 as SGHVS and CDR2 as FNYEAQ. CDR3 length equals 16 residues. V lost 5 bases and J lost 3; bases outside the gene matches: 7. The CDR3 sequence: CASSPLGTGDNQPQHF. CDR3 coding DNA: TGTGCCAGCAGCCCGTTAGGGACAGGGGACAATCAGCCCCAGCATTTT.

The CDR3 region is CASSLNRGLGANVLTF. The CDR3 region has the DNA TGTGCCAGCAGCCTTAACAGGGGTCTGGGGGCCAACGTCCTGACTTTC. The V gene is TRBV7-6, the J gene TRBJ2-6, with 7 bases matching TRBD1. The length of the CDR3 is 16 residues. The V gene's germline CDR1 is SGHVS and CDR2 FNYEAQ. Losses at the gene ends were 5 bases for V and 4 bases for J; bases not matched to a gene: 8.

This clonotype was counted between two and nine times. The chain links TRBV14 to TRBJ2-5; a weak D match, TRBD2 (6 bases). This CDR3 has 16 amino acids. Germline lookup yields CDR1 SGHDN and CDR2 FVKESK. Trimming pared 0 bases from V and 2 bases from J, leaving 13 bases between. CDR3 sequence reads: CASSQEPGRDQETQYF. The CDR3 DNA reads TGTGCCAGCAGCCAAGAACCAGGGCGGGATCAAGAGACCCAGTACTTC.

This clonotype was observed a few times. The genes are TRBV7-9 and TRBJ2-1; D possibly corresponds to TRBD1 (5 bases). V lost 2 bases and J lost 5, with 13 bases in between. Germline V CDR1 and CDR2: SEHNR, FQNEAQ (reference sequence). The CDR3 totals 15 residues. Written as DNA, the CDR3 is TGTGCCAGCAGCTTATTTAGGGGCTCGGACAATGAGCAGTTCTTC. Translation gives CASSLFRGSDNEQFF.

This clonotype was counted a few times. The chain links TRBV7-9 to TRBJ1-1; D is possibly TRBD1 (5 bases). CDR3 length equals 12 residues. V dropped 6 bases and J dropped 8 bases, with 13 bases sitting between them. CDR1 is SEHNR and CDR2 is FQNEAQ in the germline V gene (reference sequence). In DNA form, the CDR3 reads TGTGCCAGCAGGAGGGGAACCAAAGAAGCTTTCTTT. This encodes CASRRGTKEAFF.

The V and J genes are TRBV12-3 or TRBV12-4 and TRBJ2-3; 10 nucleotides agree with TRBD2. V shed 6 bases and J 6 bases; nucleotides not matched to a gene: 9. This CDR3 spans 15 amino acids. CDR3 loop: CASSLLAGIGDTQYF. Here the CDR3 DNA reads TGTGCCAGCAGCCTACTAGCGGGGATCGGGGATACGCAGTATTTT.

The V and J genes are TRBV11-3 and TRBJ1-2, with 7 bases identical to TRBD1. CDR3 length: 16 amino acids. Trimming removed 4 bases from V and 0 bases from J; junction bases left unmatched: 8. CDR1 is SGHNT and CDR2 is YENEEA in the germline V gene. As DNA, the CDR3 is TGTGCCAGCAGCTCATGGGGACAGTTAGCTAACTATGGCTACACCTTC. Encoded protein: CASSSWGQLANYGYTF.

This chain connects TRBV7-6 to TRBJ1-5; D is uncertain. This CDR3 spans 14 amino acids. Germline CDR1 SGHVS, CDR2 FNYEAQ. V lost 6 bases and J 8 bases, leaving 17 bases between the germline ends. CDR3 region: CASRPRFKTEPQHF. As DNA, the CDR3 is TGTGCCAGCAGGCCCCGTTTCAAAACAGAGCCCCAGCATTTT.